Shown below are 25 T cell receptor beta chains from a single sample sequenced in a study of glioma-infiltrating T cells after dendritic cell vaccination. Sequenced by immunoSEQ multiplex PCR; TCRdb stores in-frame clones only, minus some. Of 100,000 to 120,000 clones in the sample, around 90% were seen once. The sample's time point: after dendritic cell vaccination, including at tumor progression/relapse. Specimen: blood, collected after dendritic cell vaccination. Source of these receptors: a human donor with glioblastoma.

The chain couples TRBV2 to TRBJ2-5; TRBD2 matches 8 bases. Losses at the gene ends were 2 bases for V and 5 bases for J; bases not matched to a gene: 13. The CDR3 length is 17 residues. CDR1 SNHLY and CDR2 FYNNEI come from the germline V gene. The DNA for the CDR3 is TGTGCCAGCAGTGAATGCCAAAGGGGGACTAGTTGTGAGACCCAGTACTTC. It specifies CASSECQRGTSCETQYF.

V usage is TRBV29-1 and J usage is TRBJ2-1; 8 nucleotides line up with TRBD2. The length of the CDR3 is 13 residues. After removal of 8 bases from V and 7 bases from J, the junction contained 10 bases not matched to a gene. The germline gives CDR1 SQVTM, CDR2 ANQGSEA. Here the CDR3 reads CSLSGGGANEQFF. The CDR3 nucleotides read TGCAGCCTGTCCGGGGGGGGCGCGAATGAGCAGTTCTTC.

In its sample, this clone was seen a few times. The chain links TRBV4-1 to TRBJ2-1; D not certain. V was pared by 0 bases and J by 10 bases, with 10 bases between. Germline CDR1 MGHRA, CDR2 YSYEKL. This CDR3 is 13 amino acids long. The CDR3 reads CASSQEVPREQFF. The CDR3 DNA sequence: TGCGCCAGCAGCCAAGAAGTCCCCCGGGAGCAGTTCTTC.

The chain links TRBV30 to TRBJ1-2; possibly TRBD1 for D (6 bases). The germline CDR1 and CDR2 sequences are GTSNPN and SVGIG (reference sequence). The CDR3 has 13 amino acids. Between the trimmed V and J ends, which lost 0 bases and 8 bases, there was a span of 13 bases. CDR3 protein: CAWSVGQGSGYTF. The CDR3 nucleotides read TGTGCCTGGAGTGTTGGTCAGGGGAGCGGCTACACCTTC.

The gene calls are TRBV30 and TRBJ2-2; D possibly corresponds to TRBD2 (5 bases). The CDR3 extends over 12 amino acids. The V end lost 0 bases, the J end lost 8 bases, and 7 bases lay between the germline ends. The germline CDR1 and CDR2 sequences are GTSNPN and SVGIG (reference sequence). The CDR3 coding sequence is TGTGCCTGGAGTGTACTAGGGGGGGAGCTGTTTTTT. Translation: CAWSVLGGELFF.

The chain joins TRBV14 to TRBJ2-7; tentatively, D is TRBD1 (6 bases). The CDR3 totals 13 residues. The V gene lost 4 bases and the J gene lost 3 bases, with 10 bases spanning the gap. The germline gives CDR1 SGHDN, CDR2 FVKESK. The CDR3 is CASSPGQFYEQYF. CDR3 nucleotides: TGTGCCAGCAGCCCCGGACAGTTCTACGAGCAGTACTTC.

In this sample, this clone turned up once. V gene TRBV19 combines with J gene TRBJ2-3; 12 nucleotides match TRBD2. The V segment lost 6 bases and the J segment 0 bases; nucleotides outside the gene matches: 4. Germline CDR1 is LNHDA and CDR2 is SQIVND (reference sequence). The CDR3 covers 16 residues. The CDR3 loop reads CASSGLAGTSTDTQYF. In DNA form, the CDR3 reads TGTGCCAGTAGCGGACTAGCGGGGACTAGCACAGATACGCAGTATTTT. The entire variable domain, with the rest obtained from reference TRBV19 and TRBJ2-3, is as follows: DGGITQSPKYLFRKEGQNVTLSCEQNLNHDAMYWYRQDPGQGLRLIYYSQIVNDFQKGDIAEGYSVSREKKESFPLTVTSAQKNPTAFYLCASSGLAGTSTDTQYFGPGTRLTVL.

This clone came up a few times. The chain is built from TRBV7-2 and TRBJ1-4; D is perhaps TRBD1 (5 bases). Germline V gene sequence: CDR1 SGHTA, CDR2 FQGNSA. The CDR3 spans 16 residues. Deletions cut 3 bases from V and 5 bases from J, with 16 bases between. In nucleotides, the CDR3 is TGTGCCAGCAGCTTTTTCGGGACGGGGGAAAATGAAAAACTGTTTTTT. Its protein product is CASSFFGTGENEKLFF.

The chain joins TRBV10-3 to TRBJ2-2; 7 positions agree with TRBD1. Germline V gene sequence: CDR1 ENHRY, CDR2 SYGVKD. The CDR3 contains 19 residues. J gave up 5 bases and V 0 bases, and 15 bases lay outside the gene matches. Here the CDR3 reads CAISESGQVVRGRTGELFF. The CDR3 nucleotides read TGTGCCATCAGTGAGTCTGGACAGGTAGTCAGGGGTCGGACCGGGGAGCTGTTTTTT.

The rearrangement uses TRBV19 and TRBJ1-4; possibly TRBD1 for D (6 bases). CDR1 LNHDA and CDR2 SQIVND come from the germline V gene (reference sequence). Trimming left V 2 bases short and J 7 bases short, with 17 bases between. The CDR3 contains 16 residues. For the CDR3, the DNA is TGTGCCAGTAGTATATCCGGGCGGGGGGCAGGTGAAAAACTGTTTTTT. Translation: CASSISGRGAGEKLFF.

There are a few counts of this clone. The chain links TRBV28 to TRBJ2-3; 8 bases match TRBD1. V shed 6 bases, J shed 0 bases, and the junction held 11 bases outside the gene matches. Per germline, CDR1 MDHEN and CDR2 SYDVKM. The CDR3 has 17 residues. The CDR3 region has the DNA TGTGCCAGCAGCACTTCCGCTCGGGACAGGAGCACAGATACGCAGTATTTT. Translated, it gives CASSTSARDRSTDTQYF.

This chain uses TRBV12-5 with TRBJ1-5; the D gene is possibly TRBD1 (6 bases). This CDR3 contains 12 residues. V was cut by 6 bases and J by 12 bases, with 15 bases left in between. The germline V gene encodes CDR1 LGHNT and CDR2 FRNRAP. The CDR3 sequence: CASGHPTGHQHF. CDR3 nucleotide sequence: TGTGCTAGTGGACACCCGACAGGCCACCAGCATTTT.

V and J are TRBV7-9 and TRBJ1-5; tentatively, D is TRBD1 (5 bases). Germline V lookup: CDR1 SEHNR, CDR2 FQNEAQ (reference sequence). The CDR3 consists of 13 residues. V was trimmed by 1 base and J by 7 bases, leaving 8 bases between them. The CDR3 spells CASSLGGGQPQHF. CDR3 sequence (DNA): TGTGCCAGCAGCTTAGGGGGCGGACAGCCCCAGCATTTT.

The chain joins TRBV6-1 to TRBJ2-5; no definite D call. Germline CDR1 is MNHNS and CDR2 is SASEGT. The CDR3 has 13 residues. Trimming left V 1 base short and J 5 bases short, with 8 bases between. The CDR3, as DNA: TGTGCCAGCAGTGAAGGTAGAAAGGAGACCCAGTACTTC. Protein sequence: CASSEGRKETQYF.

DNA for the CDR3: TGCGCCAGCAGCCAAATATGGCAGCGTGGCTACACCTTC. Amino acids: CASSQIWQRGYTF. The chain carries TRBV4-1 and TRBJ1-2, with no clear D. The CDR3 is 13 residues long. Per germline, CDR1 MGHRA and CDR2 YSYEKL. Trimming removed 2 bases at V and 7 bases at J, with 11 bases between.

This clone was counted between two and nine times. The chain couples TRBV30 to TRBJ1-2, with 8 bases aligning to TRBD1. There are 14 residues in the CDR3. CDR1 is GTSNPN, CDR2 SVGIG, per germline (reference sequence). Losses at the gene ends were 3 bases for V and 5 bases for J; bases not matched to a gene: 8. CDR3 residues: CAWRAQGAPYGYTF. The CDR3, as DNA: TGTGCCTGGAGAGCTCAGGGGGCGCCTTATGGCTACACCTTC.

The chain carries TRBV5-4 and TRBJ2-5; D is perhaps TRBD1 (6 bases). In germline, CDR1 is SGHNT, CDR2 YYREEE (reference sequence). The germline V and J ends were trimmed by 0 bases and 2 bases, with 8 bases remaining between them. This CDR3 is built from 14 residues. CDR3 sequence: CASSLDRVQETQYF. For the CDR3, the DNA is TGTGCCAGCAGCTTGGACAGGGTACAAGAGACCCAGTACTTC.

V and J are TRBV18 and TRBJ2-1, with D perhaps matching TRBD2 (6 bases). Germline V gene data show CDR1 as KGHSH and CDR2 as LQKENI. The V and J ends lost 2 bases and 6 bases respectively, with 14 bases between them. The CDR3 length is 15 residues. Here the CDR3 reads CASSPFLALANEQFF. CDR3 nucleotide sequence: TGTGCCAGCTCACCATTTCTAGCGCTAGCCAATGAGCAGTTCTTC.

DNA of the CDR3: TGTGCCAGCAGTTCCCCGGGAGATACGCAGTATTTT. It specifies CASSSPGDTQYF. J is TRBJ2-3 and V is TRBV6-5; D remains unclear. CDR1 is MNHEY, CDR2 SVGAGI, per germline. The CDR3 is 12 residues long. With 4 bases removed from V and 5 bases from J, the gap between germline ends came to 7 bases.

This chain connects TRBV14 to TRBJ2-3; 12 bases map to TRBD2. The CDR3 contains 16 residues. Losses at the gene ends were 1 base for V and 6 bases for J; bases not matched to a gene: 5. CDR1 is SGHDN and CDR2 is FVKESK in the germline V gene. The DNA for the CDR3 is TGTGCCAGCAGCCAAGCCCTACTAGCGGGAGGCGATACGCAGTATTTT. Translating gives CASSQALLAGGDTQYF.

This sequence joins TRBV27 and TRBJ2-7, with D tentatively TRBD1 (5 bases). V gave up 6 bases and J gave up 2 bases, with 8 bases separating them. This CDR3 is 12 amino acids long. Germline CDR1 reads MNHEY; CDR2 reads SMNVEV (reference sequence). The CDR3 nucleotides read TGTGCCAGCAGACAAGGGGCCTACGAGCAGTACTTC. Its translation: CASRQGAYEQYF.

CDR3 in DNA: TGTGCCAGCAGCTCGGAATCAGACAGAAGAGGTGGCTACACCTTC. Translating it yields CASSSESDRRGGYTF. This chain uses TRBV13 with TRBJ1-2; maybe TRBD1 (5 bases). Germline V CDR1 and CDR2: PRHDT, FYEKMQ (reference sequence). CDR3 length: 15 amino acids. Deletions cut 4 bases from V and 7 bases from J, with 19 bases between.

The rearrangement uses TRBV27 and TRBJ1-1; TRBD1 might be the D (5 bases). Trimming removed 0 bases from V and 6 bases from J, with 11 bases in between. Germline CDR1 MNHEY, CDR2 SMNVEV (reference sequence). The CDR3 contains 14 residues. CDR3 in amino acids: CASSLSDSYAEAFF. The DNA for the CDR3 is TGTGCCAGCAGTTTATCAGACAGCTACGCTGAAGCTTTCTTT.

This sequence joins TRBV29-1 and TRBJ1-4, with D perhaps matching TRBD1 (6 bases). Trimming left V 5 bases short and J 0 bases short, with 10 bases between. In germline, CDR1 is SQVTM, CDR2 ANQGSEA. The CDR3 contains 14 residues. The CDR3 spells CSVSGATTNEKLFF. In DNA, the CDR3 is TGCAGCGTTTCAGGGGCCACAACTAATGAAAAACTGTTTTTT.

The chain is built from TRBV6-1 and TRBJ1-4, with D perhaps TRBD1 (6 bases). The CDR3 is 13 amino acids. CDR1 is MNHNS, CDR2 SASEGT, per germline. The germline V and J ends were trimmed by 4 bases and 8 bases, with 11 bases remaining between them. The CDR3 loop is CASSADRSEKLFF. In nucleotides, the CDR3 is TGTGCCAGCAGTGCTGACAGGTCCGAAAAACTGTTTTTT.